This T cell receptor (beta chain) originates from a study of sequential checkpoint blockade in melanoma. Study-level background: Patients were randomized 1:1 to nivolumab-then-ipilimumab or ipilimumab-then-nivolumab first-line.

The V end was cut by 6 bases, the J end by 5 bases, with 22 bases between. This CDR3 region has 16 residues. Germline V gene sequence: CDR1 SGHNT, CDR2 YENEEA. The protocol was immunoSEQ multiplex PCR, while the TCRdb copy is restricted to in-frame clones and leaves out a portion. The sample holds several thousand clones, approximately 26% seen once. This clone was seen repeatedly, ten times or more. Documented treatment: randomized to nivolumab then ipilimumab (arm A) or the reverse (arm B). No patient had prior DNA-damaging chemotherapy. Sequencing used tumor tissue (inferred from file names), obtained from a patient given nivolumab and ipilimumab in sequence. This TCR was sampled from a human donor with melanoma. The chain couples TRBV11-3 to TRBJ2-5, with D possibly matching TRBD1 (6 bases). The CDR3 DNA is TGTGCCAGCAGTCCAACCCCATTGGACAGTGGGGAGACCCAGTACTTC. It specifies CASSPTPLDSGETQYF.